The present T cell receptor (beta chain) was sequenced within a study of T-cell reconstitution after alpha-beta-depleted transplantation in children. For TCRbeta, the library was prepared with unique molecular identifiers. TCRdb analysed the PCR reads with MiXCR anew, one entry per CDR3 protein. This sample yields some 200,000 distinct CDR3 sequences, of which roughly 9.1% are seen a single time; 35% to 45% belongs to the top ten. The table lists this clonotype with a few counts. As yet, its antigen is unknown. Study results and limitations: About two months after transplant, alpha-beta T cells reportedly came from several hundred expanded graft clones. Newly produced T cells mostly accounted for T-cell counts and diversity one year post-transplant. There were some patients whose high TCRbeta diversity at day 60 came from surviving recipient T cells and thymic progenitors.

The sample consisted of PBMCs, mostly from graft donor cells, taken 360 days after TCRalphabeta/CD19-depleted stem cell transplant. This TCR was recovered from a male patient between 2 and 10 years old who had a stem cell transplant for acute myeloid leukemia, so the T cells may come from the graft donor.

The CDR3 coding sequence is TGTGCCAGCAGTCTTTCGTGGACCGGGGAGCTGTTTTTT. Encoded protein: CASSLSWTGELFF. This chain uses TRBV12-3 or TRBV12-4 with TRBJ2-2; D uncertain. The CDR3 sequence is 13 residues long. The ends were cut back, 5 bases at V and 5 bases at J, with 9 bases in the middle.